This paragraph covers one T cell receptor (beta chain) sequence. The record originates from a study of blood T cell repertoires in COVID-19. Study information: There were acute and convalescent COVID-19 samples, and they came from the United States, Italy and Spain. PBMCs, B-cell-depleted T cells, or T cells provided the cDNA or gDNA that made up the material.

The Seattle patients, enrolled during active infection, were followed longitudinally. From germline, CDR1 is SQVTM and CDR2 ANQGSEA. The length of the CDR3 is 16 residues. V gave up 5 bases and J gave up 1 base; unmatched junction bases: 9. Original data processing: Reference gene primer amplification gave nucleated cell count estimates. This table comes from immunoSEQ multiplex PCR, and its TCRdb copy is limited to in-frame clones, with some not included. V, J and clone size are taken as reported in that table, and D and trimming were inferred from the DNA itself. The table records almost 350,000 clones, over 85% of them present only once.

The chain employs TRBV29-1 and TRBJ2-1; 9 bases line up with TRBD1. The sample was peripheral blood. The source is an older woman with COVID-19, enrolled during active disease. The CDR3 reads CSVRKPGQGSYNEQFF. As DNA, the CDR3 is TGCAGCGTTCGTAAACCGGGACAGGGATCCTACAATGAGCAGTTCTTC.